This T cell receptor (beta chain) was documented in a study of blood T cells in healthy people across ages. For the second PCR, which ran for about 7 to 11 cycles, a sample-barcoded 5' primer and a J-beta primer mix were used. Each CDR3 protein is one row after TCRdb ran MiXCR on the 5' RACE reads. The sample holds some 850,000 distinct CDR3 sequences, roughly 24% seen once. This clonotype has a handful of counts. Trimming took off 4 bases at V and 1 base at J, with 10 bases between the two ends. Germline CDR1 ENHRY, CDR2 SYGVKD. The CDR3 contains 14 residues. These data were likewise used in another study, on T cells of mothers and their children.

The TCR comes from a boy between 10 and 17 years old in good health. The sequencing sample was made of blood. The chain employs TRBV10-3 and TRBJ1-1; the D is unclear. Written as DNA, the CDR3 is TGTGCCATCAGTGCGGGTGAAGGGAACACTGAAGCTTTCTTT. Protein sequence: CAISAGEGNTEAFF.